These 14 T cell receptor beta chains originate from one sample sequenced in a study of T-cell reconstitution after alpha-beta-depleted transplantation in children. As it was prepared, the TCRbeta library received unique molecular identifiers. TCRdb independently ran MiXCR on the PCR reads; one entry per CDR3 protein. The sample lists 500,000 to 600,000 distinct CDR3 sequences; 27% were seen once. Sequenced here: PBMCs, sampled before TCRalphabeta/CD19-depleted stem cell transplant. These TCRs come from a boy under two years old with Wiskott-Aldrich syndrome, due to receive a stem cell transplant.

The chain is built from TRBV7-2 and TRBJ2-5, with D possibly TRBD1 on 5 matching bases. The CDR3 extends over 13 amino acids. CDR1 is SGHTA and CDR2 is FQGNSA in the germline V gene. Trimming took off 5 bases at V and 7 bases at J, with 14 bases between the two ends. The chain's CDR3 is CASSPQGQGTQYF. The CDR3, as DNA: TGTGCCAGCAGCCCCCAGGGCCAGGGGACCCAGTACTTC.

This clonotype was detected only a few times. CDR3 nucleotide sequence: TGTGCCAGCTCACGTCTAGCTTCCAACTACAATGAGCAGTTCTTC. Translating gives CASSRLASNYNEQFF. This sequence joins TRBV18 and TRBJ2-1; maybe TRBD2 (5 bases). Germline V gives CDR1 KGHSH, CDR2 LQKENI. V was shortened by 4 bases and J by 3 bases, with 13 bases between the two germline ends. This CDR3 contains 15 residues.

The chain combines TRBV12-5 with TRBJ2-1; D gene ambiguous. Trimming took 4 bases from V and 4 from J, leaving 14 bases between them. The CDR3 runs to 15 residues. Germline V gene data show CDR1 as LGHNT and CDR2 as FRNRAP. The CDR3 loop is CASGSSTLEYNEQFF. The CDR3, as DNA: TGTGCTAGTGGTTCCTCAACTCTAGAGTACAATGAGCAGTTCTTC.

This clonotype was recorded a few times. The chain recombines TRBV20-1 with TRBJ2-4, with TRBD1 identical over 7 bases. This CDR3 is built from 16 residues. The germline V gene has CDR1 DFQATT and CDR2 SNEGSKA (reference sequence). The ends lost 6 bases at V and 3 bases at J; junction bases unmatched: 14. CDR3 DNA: TGCAGTGCCTCCGACCGACAGGGACGGGGCAAAAACATTCAGTACTTC. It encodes CSASDRQGRGKNIQYF.

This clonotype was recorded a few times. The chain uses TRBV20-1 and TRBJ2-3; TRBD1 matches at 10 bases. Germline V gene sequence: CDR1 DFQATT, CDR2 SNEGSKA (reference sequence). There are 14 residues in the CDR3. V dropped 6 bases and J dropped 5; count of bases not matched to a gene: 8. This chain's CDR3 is CSASGQGRGDTQYF. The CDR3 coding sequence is TGCAGTGCCTCGGGACAGGGGAGGGGAGATACGCAGTATTTT.

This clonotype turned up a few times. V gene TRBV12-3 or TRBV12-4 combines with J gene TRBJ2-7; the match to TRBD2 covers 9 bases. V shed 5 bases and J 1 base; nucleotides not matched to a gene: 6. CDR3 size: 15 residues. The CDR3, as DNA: TGTGCCAGCAGTGATAGCGGGAGAGGATCCTACGAGCAGTACTTC. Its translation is CASSDSGRGSYEQYF.

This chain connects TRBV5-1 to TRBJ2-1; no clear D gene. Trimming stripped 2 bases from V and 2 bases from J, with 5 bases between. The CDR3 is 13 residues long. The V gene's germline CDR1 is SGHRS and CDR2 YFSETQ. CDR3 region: CASSFSAYNEQFF. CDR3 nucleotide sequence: TGCGCCAGCAGCTTTTCCGCCTACAATGAGCAGTTCTTC.

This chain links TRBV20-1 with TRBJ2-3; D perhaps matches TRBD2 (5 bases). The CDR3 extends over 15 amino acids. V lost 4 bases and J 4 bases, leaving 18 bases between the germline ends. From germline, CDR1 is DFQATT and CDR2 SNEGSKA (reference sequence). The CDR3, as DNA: TGCAGTGCTACCCCCTCGAGGCGAGCGGCAGATACGCAGTATTTT. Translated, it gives CSATPSRRAADTQYF.

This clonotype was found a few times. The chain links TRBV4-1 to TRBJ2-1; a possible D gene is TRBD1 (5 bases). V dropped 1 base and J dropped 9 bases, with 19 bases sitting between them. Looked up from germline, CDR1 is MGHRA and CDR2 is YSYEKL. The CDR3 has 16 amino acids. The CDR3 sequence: CASSQARNRGHAEQFF. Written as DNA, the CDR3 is TGCGCCAGCAGCCAAGCTCGGAATAGGGGCCACGCTGAGCAGTTCTTC.

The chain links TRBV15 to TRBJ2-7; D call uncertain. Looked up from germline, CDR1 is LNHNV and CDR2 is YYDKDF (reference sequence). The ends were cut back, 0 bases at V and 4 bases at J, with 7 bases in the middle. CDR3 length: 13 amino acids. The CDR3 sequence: CATSRDRVYEQYF. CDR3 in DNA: TGTGCCACCAGCAGAGATCGAGTATACGAGCAGTACTTC.

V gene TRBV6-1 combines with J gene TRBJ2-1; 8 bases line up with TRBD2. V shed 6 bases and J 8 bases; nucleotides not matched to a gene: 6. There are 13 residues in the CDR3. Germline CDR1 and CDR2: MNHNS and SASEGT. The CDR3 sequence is CASRDWTSHEQFF. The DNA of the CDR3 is TGTGCCAGCAGGGATTGGACTAGCCATGAGCAGTTCTTC.

The CDR3 DNA follows: TGTGCCATCAGTCGACAGGGAGATGGCTACACCTTC. As protein: CAISRQGDGYTF. The V call is TRBV10-3, the J call TRBJ1-2, with TRBD1 matching over 7 bases. This CDR3 is 12 amino acids long. Germline CDR1 and CDR2: ENHRY and SYGVKD. J gave up 6 bases and V 5 bases, and 3 bases lay outside the gene matches.

CDR3 DNA sequence: TGTGCCAGCAGCGTAAATGTGGGCGAGCAGTACTTC. Amino acid sequence: CASSVNVGEQYF. The gene calls are TRBV9 and TRBJ2-7; D uncertain. Germline V gives CDR1 SGDLS, CDR2 YYNGEE. V was clipped by 1 base and J by 6 bases, with 8 bases between them. The CDR3 totals 12 residues.

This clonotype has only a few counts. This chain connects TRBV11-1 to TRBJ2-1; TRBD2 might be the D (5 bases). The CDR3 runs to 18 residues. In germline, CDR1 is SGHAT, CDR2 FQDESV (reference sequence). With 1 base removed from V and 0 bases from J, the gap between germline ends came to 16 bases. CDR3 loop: CASSLGRASLSSYNEQFF. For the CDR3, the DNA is TGTGCCAGCAGCTTAGGTCGGGCTAGCTTGAGCTCCTACAATGAGCAGTTCTTC.